This is a list of T cell receptor beta chains from one sample in a study of blood T cell repertoires in COVID-19. Clones were sequenced by immunoSEQ multiplex PCR, and TCRdb holds only the in-frame ones, with some missing. The sample records some 31,000 clones, 85% to 90% being singletons. Sequenced sample: peripheral blood. The receptors shown here come from a man in his 70s with active COVID-19. CDR3s include the opening cysteine and the closing phenylalanine or tryptophan. A D gene is named only where the DNA matches it firmly. Clone sizes are given selectively: once, few, many, or a class where the clone is expanded.

j_call clone_size d_call v_call cdr3_aa cdr3_nt
TRBJ2-7 NA TRBD2 TRBV4-2 CASSQEGSGRQYF TGTGCCAGCAGCCAAGAGGGTAGCGGGAGGCAGTACTTC
TRBJ2-6 NA NA TRBV10-3 CAISEYRATSGANVLTF TGTGCCATCAGTGAGTACAGGGCCACCTCTGGGGCCAACGTCCTGACTTTC
TRBJ2-3 NA TRBD2 TRBV7-6 CASSATSGSPGGGTDTQYF TGTGCCAGCAGCGCTACTAGCGGGAGCCCCGGAGGCGGCACAGATACGCAGTATTTT
TRBJ2-1 NA NA TRBV27 CASSLYAPDEQFF TGTGCCAGCAGTTTATATGCCCCGGATGAGCAGTTCTTC
TRBJ1-4 NA NA TRBV28 CASSGVWSEKLFF TGTGCCAGCAGTGGAGTCTGGTCCGAAAAACTGTTTTTT
TRBJ1-2 once NA TRBV28 CASSWGQALRTF TGTGCCAGCAGTTGGGGCCAGGCCCTTAGGACCTTC
TRBJ2-1 NA NA TRBV5-1 CASSWRGFSYNEQFF TGCGCCAGCAGCTGGCGCGGGTTCTCCTACAATGAGCAGTTCTTC
TRBJ2-4 NA TRBD1 TRBV19 CASIGTGVKNIQYF TGTGCCAGTATCGGGACAGGGGTCAAAAACATTCAGTACTTC
TRBJ1-1 NA NA TRBV28 CASSTNTPHGAFF TGTGCCAGCAGTACGAACACTCCCCACGGGGCTTTCTTT
TRBJ2-7 NA NA TRBV7-8 CASSYQDKPYEQYF TGTGCCAGCAGCTACCAGGACAAACCCTACGAGCAGTACTTC
TRBJ1-2 NA NA TRBV9 CASSVGQGGYGYTF TGTGCCAGCAGCGTAGGGCAGGGTGGCTATGGCTACACCTTC
TRBJ2-5 NA NA TRBV28 CASSLIKVRETQYF TGTGCCAGCAGCTTGATAAAAGTTCGGGAGACCCAGTACTTC
TRBJ2-1 NA NA TRBV11-2 CASSISGSSYNEQFF TGTGCCAGCAGCATAAGCGGTAGCTCCTACAATGAGCAGTTCTTC
TRBJ2-7 NA TRBD1 TRBV10-2 CASSDPLGQGLRYEQYF TGCGCCAGCAGTGACCCATTAGGACAGGGGTTAAGGTACGAGCAGTACTTC
TRBJ2-5 NA TRBD2 TRBV7-9 CASSPRGGREGQETQYF TGTGCCAGCAGCCCCCGTGGGGGGCGGGAGGGCCAAGAGACCCAGTACTTC
TRBJ2-1 NA NA TRBV5-1 CASSPTGVTYNEQFF TGCGCCAGCAGCCCGACAGGCGTTACCTACAATGAGCAGTTCTTC
TRBJ1-1 NA TRBD1 TRBV5-4 CASSLAYRGDTEAFF TGTGCCAGCAGCTTGGCCTACAGGGGTGACACTGAAGCTTTCTTT
TRBJ2-5 NA TRBD1 TRBV28 CASSPPRDRVETQYF TGTGCCAGCAGTCCGCCCCGGGACAGGGTCGAGACCCAGTACTTC
TRBJ2-3 NA NA TRBV24-1 CATSDPRQTDTQYF TGTGCCACCAGTGATCCTAGACAGACAGATACGCAGTATTTT
TRBJ1-1 NA NA TRBV6-2/TRBV6-3 CASSYRVEYTEAFF TGTGCCAGCAGTTATCGGGTCGAGTACACTGAAGCTTTCTTT
TRBJ2-7 NA TRBD2 TRBV6-2/TRBV6-3 CASSWGGPSYEQYF TGTGCCAGCAGTTGGGGGGGACCCTCTTACGAGCAGTACTTC
TRBJ1-3 NA TRBD1 TRBV5-5 CASRKTGSGNTIYF TGTGCCAGCAGGAAGACAGGGTCTGGAAACACCATATATTTT
TRBJ1-2 NA NA TRBV19 CASSNSLTNYGYTF TGTGCCAGTAGTAACAGCCTGACTAACTATGGCTACACCTTC
TRBJ1-6 NA NA TRBV9 CASSAGDQGSRSYNSPLHF TGTGCCAGCAGCGCTGGGGATCAGGGGTCGCGCTCCTATAATTCACCCCTCCACTTT
TRBJ1-6 NA TRBD1 TRBV6-2/TRBV6-3 CASSYPSRGRSSPLHF TGTGCCAGCAGTTACCCGAGCAGGGGGCGCAGTTCACCCCTCCACTTT
TRBJ2-1 NA TRBD2 TRBV25-1 CASSEYSGRLAGRVF TGTGCCAGCAGTGAATATTCTGGGAGGCTAGCGGGACGGGTCTTC
TRBJ2-7 NA TRBD2 TRBV6-1 CASSERAGLYEQYF TGTGCCAGCAGTGAACGAGCGGGACTCTACGAGCAGTACTTC
TRBJ1-2 once NA TRBV10-3 CAISESQGYNYGYTF TGTGCCATCAGTGAGTCTCAGGGTTATAACTATGGCTACACCTTC
TRBJ1-5 NA NA TRBV7-2 CASSREVRGQPQHF TGTGCCAGCAGCCGGGAGGTGAGAGGACAGCCCCAGCATTTT
TRBJ1-5 NA NA TRBV4-3 CASSQDFDQPQHF TGCGCCAGCAGCCAAGACTTCGATCAGCCCCAGCATTTT
TRBJ2-1 NA NA TRBV4-3 CASSQERYNEQFF TGCGCCAGCAGCCAAGAGAGATACAATGAGCAGTTCTTC
TRBJ1-3 NA TRBD1 TRBV2 CATKGQGGNTIYF TGTGCCACCAAGGGACAGGGGGGAAACACCATATATTTT
TRBJ1-1 NA NA TRBV21-1 CASSPRPRRDTEAFF TGTGCCAGCAGCCCTCGTCCCAGGCGGGACACTGAAGCTTTCTTT
TRBJ2-3 NA NA TRBV19 CASSIRLGADTQYF TGTGCCAGTAGTATCCGGCTGGGCGCAGATACGCAGTATTTT
TRBJ1-5 NA NA TRBV27 CASSSNNKGAQHF TGTGCCAGCAGTTCCAACAATAAGGGGGCCCAGCATTTT
TRBJ1-1 NA TRBD1 TRBV11-2 CASSLDRGRVAEAFF TGTGCCAGCAGCTTAGACAGGGGGCGCGTCGCTGAAGCTTTCTTT
TRBJ1-6 NA TRBD1 TRBV28 CASSTRLRGISPLHF TGTGCCAGCAGTACCCGGCTCAGGGGGATATCACCCCTCCACTTT
TRBJ2-2 NA TRBD1 TRBV2 CASRRQGAGELFF TGTGCCAGTCGTAGACAGGGGGCAGGAGAGCTGTTTTTT
TRBJ2-3 NA TRBD2 TRBV3-1/TRBV3-2 CASSRLAGSTDTQYF TGTGCCAGCAGCCGACTAGCGGGGAGCACAGATACGCAGTATTTT
TRBJ1-6 NA TRBD1 TRBV4-3 CASSQAPGTGTSPLHF TGCGCCAGCAGCCAAGCCCCCGGGACAGGGACTTCACCCCTCCACTTT
TRBJ2-5 NA TRBD1 TRBV19 CASSPWTGPETQYF TGTGCCAGTAGTCCATGGACAGGGCCAGAGACCCAGTACTTC
TRBJ2-4 NA NA TRBV15 CATSRVDRRWRQNIQYF TGTGCCACCAGCAGAGTGGACCGCCGATGGAGGCAAAACATTCAGTACTTC
TRBJ2-7 once TRBD1 TRBV10-2 CASRGQGQGEQYF TGCGCCAGCAGGGGACAGGGTCAGGGCGAGCAGTACTTC
TRBJ2-7 NA TRBD2 TRBV5-4 CASSLVGGGPAYEQYF TGTGCCAGCAGCTTGGTTGGGGGAGGGCCTGCCTACGAGCAGTACTTC
TRBJ2-5 NA TRBD2 TRBV28 CASSLAGGNTETQYF TGTGCCAGCAGTTTAGCGGGAGGTAATACAGAGACCCAGTACTTC
TRBJ1-1 NA TRBD1 TRBV6-2/TRBV6-3 CASSRDRSKGNTEAFF TGTGCCAGCAGTCGGGACAGGTCGAAGGGGAACACTGAAGCTTTCTTT
TRBJ2-7 NA TRBD1 TRBV7-2 CASSLRDRAGEQYF TGTGCCAGCAGCTTGCGGGACAGGGCGGGCGAGCAGTACTTC
TRBJ2-3 NA TRBD2 TRBV9 CASTNRGGSGTQYF TGTGCCAGCACCAATCGGGGGGGTTCAGGTACGCAGTATTTT
TRBJ1-6 NA NA TRBV10-3 CAIRQGDNSPLHF TGTGCCATCAGACAGGGCGATAATTCACCCCTCCACTTT
TRBJ2-1 NA NA TRBV5-1 CASSLIRYNEQFF TGCGCCAGCAGCTTGATACGGTACAATGAGCAGTTCTTC
TRBJ2-3 NA NA TRBV9 CASSPYSRGGGTDTQYF TGTGCCAGCAGCCCTTATTCAAGGGGCGGGGGCACAGATACGCAGTATTTT
TRBJ1-2 NA NA TRBV7-9 CASSGNRNYGYTF TGTGCCAGCAGCGGAAACAGAAACTATGGCTACACCTTC
TRBJ1-6 few TRBD1 TRBV5-1 CASSLTGQDNSPLHF TGCGCCAGCAGCTTGACGGGACAGGATAATTCACCCCTCCACTTT
TRBJ2-2 once NA TRBV3-1/TRBV3-2 CASSPRANTGELFF TGTGCCAGCAGCCCCCGGGCGAACACCGGGGAGCTGTTTTTT
TRBJ2-1 NA NA TRBV3-1/TRBV3-2 CASSQVRDNEQFF TGTGCCAGCAGCCAAGTCAGGGACAATGAGCAGTTCTTC
TRBJ2-5 NA TRBD2 TRBV7-3 CASSLWGGQETQYF TGTGCCAGCAGCTTATGGGGAGGGCAAGAGACCCAGTACTTC